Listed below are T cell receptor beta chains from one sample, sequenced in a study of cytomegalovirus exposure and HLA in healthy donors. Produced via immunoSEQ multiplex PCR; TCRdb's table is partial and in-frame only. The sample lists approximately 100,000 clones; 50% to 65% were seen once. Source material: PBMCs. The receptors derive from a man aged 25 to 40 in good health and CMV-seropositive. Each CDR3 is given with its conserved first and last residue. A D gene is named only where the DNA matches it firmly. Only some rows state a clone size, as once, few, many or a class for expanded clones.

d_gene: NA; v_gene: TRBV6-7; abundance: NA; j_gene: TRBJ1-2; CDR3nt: TGTGCCAGCACTAAGACAGTCTATGGCTACACCTTC; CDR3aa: CASTKTVYGYTF
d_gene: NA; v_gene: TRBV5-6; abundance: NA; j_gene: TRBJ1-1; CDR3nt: TGTGCCAGCAGCCCGGTCGGGGGAAACACTGAAGCTTTCTTT; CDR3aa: CASSPVGGNTEAFF
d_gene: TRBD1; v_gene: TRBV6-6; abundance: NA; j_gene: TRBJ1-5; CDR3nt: TGTGCCAGCAGCGGGGACAGTCGGAATCAGCCCCAGCATTTT; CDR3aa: CASSGDSRNQPQHF
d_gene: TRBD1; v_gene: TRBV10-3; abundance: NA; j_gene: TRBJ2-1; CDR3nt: TGTGCCATCAGTGAGGACAGGGATAACAATGAGCAGTTCTTC; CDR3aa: CAISEDRDNNEQFF
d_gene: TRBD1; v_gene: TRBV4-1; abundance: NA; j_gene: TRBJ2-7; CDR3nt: TGCGCCAGCAGCCAAGAGGGACAGGGGTACGAGCAGTACTTC; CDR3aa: CASSQEGQGYEQYF
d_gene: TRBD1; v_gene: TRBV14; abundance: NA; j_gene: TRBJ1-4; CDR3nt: TGTGCCAGCAGCCCCACAGGGGGCTACGAAAAACTGTTTTTT; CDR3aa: CASSPTGGYEKLFF
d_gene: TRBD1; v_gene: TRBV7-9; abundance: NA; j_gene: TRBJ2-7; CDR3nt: TGTGCCAGCAGCCCTAGGGGGCCCTACGAGCAGTACTTC; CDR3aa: CASSPRGPYEQYF
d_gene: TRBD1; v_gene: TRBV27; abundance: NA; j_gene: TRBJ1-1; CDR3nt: TGTGCCAGCAGTTTGCAGGGGGCCGGCACTGAAGCTTTCTTT; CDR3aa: CASSLQGAGTEAFF
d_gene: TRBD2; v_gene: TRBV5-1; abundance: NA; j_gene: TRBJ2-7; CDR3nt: TGCGCCAGCAGCGTGGGACTAGCGGGGGGGACCTACGAGCAGTACTTC; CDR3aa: CASSVGLAGGTYEQYF
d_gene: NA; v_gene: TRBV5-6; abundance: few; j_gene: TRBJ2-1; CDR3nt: TGTGCCAGCAGCTGGGGGACTGCCAATTTGGGTGAGCAGTTCTTC; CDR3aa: CASSWGTANLGEQFF
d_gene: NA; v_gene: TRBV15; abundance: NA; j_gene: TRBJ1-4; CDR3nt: TGTGCCACCAGCGGGAGGACGGTGTCTAATGAAAAACTGTTTTTT; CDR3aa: CATSGRTVSNEKLFF
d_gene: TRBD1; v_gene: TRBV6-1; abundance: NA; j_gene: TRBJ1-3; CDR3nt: TGTGCCAGCAGTGACTTCCGGGACAGGTGGAGCTCTGGAAACACCATATATTTT; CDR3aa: CASSDFRDRWSSGNTIYF
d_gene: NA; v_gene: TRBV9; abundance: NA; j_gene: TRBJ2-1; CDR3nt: TGTGCCAGCAGCGACCCTGGGCGGGCGCGACAGTTCTTC; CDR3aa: CASSDPGRARQFF
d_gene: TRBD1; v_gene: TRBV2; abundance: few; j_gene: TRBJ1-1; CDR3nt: TGTGCCAGTCAGGGACAGGGACACACTGAAGCTTTCTTT; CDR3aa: CASQGQGHTEAFF
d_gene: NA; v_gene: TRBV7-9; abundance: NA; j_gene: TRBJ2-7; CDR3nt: TGTGCCAGCAGCTTAGCGAACCCAGCGGCCGGGACACCATTATTC; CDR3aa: CASSLANPAAGTPLF
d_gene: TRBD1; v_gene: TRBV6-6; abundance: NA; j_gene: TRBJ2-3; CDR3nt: TGTGCCAGCAGTATTGGGACAGGCAATTCGGATACGCAGTATTTT; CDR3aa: CASSIGTGNSDTQYF
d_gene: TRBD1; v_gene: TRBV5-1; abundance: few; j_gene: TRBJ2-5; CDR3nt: TGCGCCAGCAGCTTGGGAGGGGGCTTAACGGGCTACCAAGAGACCCAGTACTTC; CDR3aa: CASSLGGGLTGYQETQYF
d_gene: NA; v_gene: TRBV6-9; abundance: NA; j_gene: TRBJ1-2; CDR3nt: TGTGCCACTCAGGGACACCTCTATGGCTACACCTTC; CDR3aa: CATQGHLYGYTF
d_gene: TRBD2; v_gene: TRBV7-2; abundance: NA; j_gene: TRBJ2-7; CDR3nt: TGTGCCAGCAGCTTGGGACTAGCCGTTACCTCCTACGAGCAGTACTTC; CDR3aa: CASSLGLAVTSYEQYF
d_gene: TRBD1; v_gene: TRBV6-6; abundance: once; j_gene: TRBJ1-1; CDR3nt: TGTGCCAGCAGTACCCGACAGGGTGGTACTGAAGCTTTCTTT; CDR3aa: CASSTRQGGTEAFF
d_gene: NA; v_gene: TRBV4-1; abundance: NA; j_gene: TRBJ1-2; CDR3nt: TGCGCCAGCAGCCAAGTCGCTGGGAAGGGGCATAAGGATGGCTACACCTTC; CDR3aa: CASSQVAGKGHKDGYTF
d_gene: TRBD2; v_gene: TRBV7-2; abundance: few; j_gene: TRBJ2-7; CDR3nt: TGTGCCAGCAGCTTAAGGGGTAGCGGGGGGCCTAATCTCTACGAGCAGTACTTC; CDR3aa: CASSLRGSGGPNLYEQYF
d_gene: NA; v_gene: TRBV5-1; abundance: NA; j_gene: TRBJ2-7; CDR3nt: TGCGCCAGCAGCTCCGGTCCAAGGGGAACCTACGAGCAGTACTTC; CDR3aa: CASSSGPRGTYEQYF
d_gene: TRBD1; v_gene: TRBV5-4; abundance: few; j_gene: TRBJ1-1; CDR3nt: TGTGCCAGCAGCAAAGGACAGGGTGGCACTGAAGCTTTCTTT; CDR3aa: CASSKGQGGTEAFF
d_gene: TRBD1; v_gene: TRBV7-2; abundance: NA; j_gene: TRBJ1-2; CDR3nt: TGTGCCAGCAGCTTACAGAGGGACAGAGGCTATGGCTACACCTTC; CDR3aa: CASSLQRDRGYGYTF
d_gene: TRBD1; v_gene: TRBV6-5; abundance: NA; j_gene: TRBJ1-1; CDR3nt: TGTGCCAGCACCGGGGACAGGGATCCTGAAGCTTTCTTT; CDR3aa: CASTGDRDPEAFF
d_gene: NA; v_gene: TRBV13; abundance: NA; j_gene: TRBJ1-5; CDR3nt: TGTGCCAGCAGCTTAGGCGAGACGCCAGGTCAGCCCCAGCATTTT; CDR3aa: CASSLGETPGQPQHF
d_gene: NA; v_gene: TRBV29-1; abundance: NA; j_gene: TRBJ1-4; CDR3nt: TGCAGCGTTTCCCATGGGGGTTCAGGGGAACTGTTTTTT; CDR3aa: CSVSHGGSGELFF
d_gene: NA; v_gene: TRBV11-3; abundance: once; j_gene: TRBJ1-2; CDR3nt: TGTGCCAGCAGCTTAGATCCGGGCTATGGCTACACCTTC; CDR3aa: CASSLDPGYGYTF
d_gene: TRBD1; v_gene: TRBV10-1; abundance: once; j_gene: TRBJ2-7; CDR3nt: TGCGCCAGCAGTGAGATCGCAGGGGGTACCTACGAGCAGTACTTC; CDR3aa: CASSEIAGGTYEQYF
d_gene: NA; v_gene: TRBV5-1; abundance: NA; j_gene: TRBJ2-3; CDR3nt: TGCGCCAGCAGCTTTGCGGGGGCCGGCACAGATACGCAGTATTTT; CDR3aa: CASSFAGAGTDTQYF
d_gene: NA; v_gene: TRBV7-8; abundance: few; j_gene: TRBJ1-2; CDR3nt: TGTGCCAGCAGTTCTGGACAGCCTTATGGCTACACCTTC; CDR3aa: CASSSGQPYGYTF
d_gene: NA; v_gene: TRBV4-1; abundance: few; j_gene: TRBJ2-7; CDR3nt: TGCGCCAGCAGACCGACAGGATCACCCGAGCAGTACTTC; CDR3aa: CASRPTGSPEQYF
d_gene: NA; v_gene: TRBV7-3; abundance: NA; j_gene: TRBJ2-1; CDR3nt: TGTGCCAGCAGCTTAGGTGGCGACTTATACAATGAGCAGTTCTTC; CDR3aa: CASSLGGDLYNEQFF
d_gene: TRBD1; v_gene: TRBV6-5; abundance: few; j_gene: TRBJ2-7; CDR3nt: TGTGCCAGCAGTACCCCGGGACAGGAATACGAGCAGTACTTC; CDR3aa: CASSTPGQEYEQYF
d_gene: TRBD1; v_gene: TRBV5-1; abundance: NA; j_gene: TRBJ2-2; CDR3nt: TGCGCCAGCAGCCACGGGACAGCGAACACCGGGGAGCTGTTTTTT; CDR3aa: CASSHGTANTGELFF
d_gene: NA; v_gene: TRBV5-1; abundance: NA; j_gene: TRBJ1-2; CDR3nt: TGCGCCAGCAGCTCGCGGGGGGACGGCTATGGCTACACCTTC; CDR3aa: CASSSRGDGYGYTF
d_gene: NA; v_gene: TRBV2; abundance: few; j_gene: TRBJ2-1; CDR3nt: TGTGCCAGCAGTCTTTACAATGAGCAGTTCTTC; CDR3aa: CASSLYNEQFF
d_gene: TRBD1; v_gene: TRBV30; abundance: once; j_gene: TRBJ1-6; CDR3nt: TGTGCCTGGAGTATCACACAGGGGGCGACTTCACCCCTCCACTTT; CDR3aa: CAWSITQGATSPLHF
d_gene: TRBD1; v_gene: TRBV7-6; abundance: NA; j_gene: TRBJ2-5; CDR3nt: TGTGCCAGCAGCTCAGGGACAGGTCAGGGGGAGACCCAGTACTTC; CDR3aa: CASSSGTGQGETQYF
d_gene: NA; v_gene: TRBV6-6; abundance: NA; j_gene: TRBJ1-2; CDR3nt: TGCGCCAGCAGTTCCATAGCGAGTAACTATGGCTACACCTTC; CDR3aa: CASSSIASNYGYTF
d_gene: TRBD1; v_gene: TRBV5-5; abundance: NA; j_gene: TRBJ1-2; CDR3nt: TGTGCCAGCAGCTTGGTAGGGGGCCGGGGCTATGGCTACACCTTC; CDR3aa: CASSLVGGRGYGYTF